A single sample gave rise to the 14 T cell receptor beta chains below, sequenced in a study of cytomegalovirus exposure and HLA in healthy donors. PCR used 60 Vbeta primers and 13 Jbeta primers. The table came from immunoSEQ multiplex PCR; TCRdb's copy has only in-frame clones and leaves some out. The sample records 130,000 or so clones, approximately 8.9% being singletons. The specimen was PBMCs. The origin of the receptors is a woman between 35 and 50 years old in good health and CMV-seropositive.

CDR3 nucleotide sequence: TGTGCCAGCAGCGTAGACCGCGGAAACTATGGCTACACCTTC. Amino acids: CASSVDRGNYGYTF. The chain joins TRBV2 to TRBJ1-2, with D hard to call. CDR1 and CDR2 from the germline V gene are SNHLY and FYNNEI. Trimming removed 6 bases at V and 2 bases at J, with 13 bases between. CDR3 length: 14 amino acids.

A few counts support this clone. This sequence joins TRBV19 and TRBJ1-5; tentative D call: TRBD1 (5 bases). V was trimmed by 2 bases and J by 6 bases, leaving 8 bases between them. The CDR3 contains 13 residues. Germline V gene lookup returns CDR1 LNHDA and CDR2 SQIVND (reference sequence). The CDR3 loop is CASSISGTQPQHF. As DNA, the CDR3 is TGTGCCAGTAGTATAAGCGGGACTCAGCCCCAGCATTTT.

This clone was seen a few times. The chain couples TRBV19 to TRBJ1-5, with TRBD1 matching over 8 bases. V was clipped by 11 bases and J by 2 bases; unmatched bases: 17. The germline gives CDR1 LNHDA, CDR2 SQIVND (reference sequence). The CDR3 is made up of 17 amino acids. The CDR3: CAYGNGQGANGNQPQHF. CDR3 bases: TGTGCCTACGGTAACGGGCAGGGGGCTAATGGCAATCAGCCCCAGCATTTT.

This clone was observed a handful of times. CDR3 protein: CASSVGLEETQYF. The CDR3 DNA follows: TGTGCCAGCAGTGTGGGGCTAGAAGAGACCCAGTACTTC. This chain uses TRBV2 with TRBJ2-5, with D possibly matching TRBD1 (5 bases). With 4 bases removed from V and 3 bases from J, the gap between germline ends came to 9 bases. CDR3 length equals 13 residues. CDR1 is SNHLY, CDR2 FYNNEI, per germline.

This clone was detected a few times. J is TRBJ2-7 and V is TRBV5-8; the D gene is possibly TRBD2 (5 bases). The CDR3 runs to 13 residues. Per germline, CDR1 SGHTS and CDR2 YDEGEE. V dropped 5 bases and J dropped 3 bases, with 12 bases sitting between them. CDR3 loop: CASRLSGNYEQYF. CDR3 DNA: TGTGCCAGCAGACTCTCGGGGAACTACGAGCAGTACTTC.

The chain uses TRBV11-2 and TRBJ2-3; 8 bases line up with TRBD2. V shed 0 bases and J 4 bases; nucleotides not matched to a gene: 3. The length of the CDR3 is 15 residues. In germline, CDR1 is SGHAT, CDR2 FQNNGV. CDR3 coding DNA: TGTGCCAGCAGCTTAGAACCAGCGGGGGCAGATACGCAGTATTTT. It codes for CASSLEPAGADTQYF.

This clone was seen a handful of times. The chain is built from TRBV9 and TRBJ2-5; D call uncertain. CDR3 length: 15 residues. CDR1 is SGDLS, CDR2 YYNGEE, per germline. V was clipped by 0 bases and J by 2 bases, with 11 bases between them. CDR3 sequence (DNA): TGTGCCAGCAGCGTAGGGGCGCCCCAGCAAGAGACCCAGTACTTC. It is translated as CASSVGAPQQETQYF.

This clone has only a few counts. This chain uses TRBV19 with TRBJ1-1, with D possibly TRBD1 on 5 matching bases. Per the germline V gene, CDR1 is LNHDA and CDR2 is SQIVND (reference sequence). The ends were cut back, 1 base at V and 5 bases at J, with 11 bases in the middle. This CDR3 has 14 residues. For the CDR3, the DNA is TGTGCCAGTAGTATAGTGGCCAGGGAAACTGAAGCTTTCTTT. Translated: CASSIVARETEAFF.

The table lists this clone with a few counts. The chain has TRBV7-6 and TRBJ1-2; 11 bases map to TRBD1. V was pared by 5 bases and J by 4 bases, with 3 bases of the junction left unmatched. The CDR3 is 14 residues long. The V gene's germline CDR1 is SGHVS and CDR2 FNYEAQ. In nucleotides, the CDR3 is TGTGCCAGCAGCCCCGGGACAGGGGGCTATGGCTACACCTTC. As protein: CASSPGTGGYGYTF.

This clone occurred a few times. The chain recombines TRBV28 with TRBJ2-5; a weak D match, TRBD2 (7 bases). Germline CDR1 reads MDHEN; CDR2 reads SYDVKM. V was trimmed by 5 bases and J by 4 bases, leaving 14 bases between them. The CDR3 totals 14 residues. The CDR3 spells CASSTAGALETQYF. CDR3 DNA: TGTGCCAGCAGTACCGCGGGGGCGTTAGAGACCCAGTACTTC.

The chain combines TRBV9 with TRBJ2-2; 12 bases match TRBD2. V lost 3 bases, J lost 8 bases, and 8 bases stayed unmatched. Per germline, CDR1 SGDLS and CDR2 YYNGEE. This CDR3 comprises 16 residues. CDR3 region: CASSAGLAGLLGELFF. The CDR3 DNA sequence: TGTGCCAGCAGCGCCGGACTAGCGGGGTTATTGGGGGAGCTGTTTTTT.

The chain carries TRBV7-3 and TRBJ2-5; D may be TRBD2 (5 bases). CDR3 length: 13 residues. Trimming cost V 8 bases and J 3 bases, with 13 bases left between them. Germline CDR1 SGHTA, CDR2 FQGTGA. DNA of the CDR3: TGTGCCAGCGCACTCCAAGCGGAAGAGACCCAGTACTTC. It codes for CASALQAEETQYF. The variable domain in full, completed from reference TRBV7-3 and TRBJ2-5, reads GAGVSQTPSNKVTEKGKYVELRCDPISGHTALYWYRQSLGQGPEFLIYFQGTGAADDSGLPNDRFFAVRPEGSVSTLKIQRTERGDSAVYLCASALQAEETQYFGPGTRLLVL.

This clone was counted a few times. The chain carries TRBV5-1 and TRBJ2-5; 8 bases align to TRBD2. The V gene's germline CDR1 is SGHRS and CDR2 YFSETQ. The trim removed 5 bases at V and 2 bases at J, leaving 8 bases unmatched. The CDR3 covers 15 residues. CDR3 DNA: TGCGCCAGCAGAGGGGAGCGGGGGCCACAAGAGACCCAGTACTTC. As protein: CASRGERGPQETQYF. The full variable domain, completed using reference TRBV5-1 and TRBJ2-5, is KAGVTQTPRYLIKTRGQQVTLSCSPISGHRSVSWYQQTPGQGLQFLFEYFSETQRNKGNFPGRFSGRQFSNSRSEMNVSTLELGDSALYLCASRGERGPQETQYFGPGTRLLVL.

The J gene is TRBJ2-3, the V gene TRBV5-1; 9 bases line up with TRBD1. This CDR3 region has 14 residues. The germline V gene has CDR1 SGHRS and CDR2 YFSETQ. Trimming at V came to 4 bases and at J to 6 bases, leaving 6 bases not matched to a gene. The CDR3 loop is CASSTGTGRDTQYF. In DNA form, the CDR3 reads TGCGCCAGCAGCACCGGGACAGGGAGGGATACGCAGTATTTT.